These 28 T cell receptor beta chains share one sample of origin, sequenced in a study of PD-1 blockade in classical Hodgkin lymphoma. Repertoires were generated with immunoSEQ multiplex PCR, while TCRdb's copy carries only in-frame clones and drops some. The data show roughly 49,000 clones, around 90% seen once. Noted time point: cycle 4 day 1 (C4D1), after around six weeks of nivolumab. There was relapse after autologous stem cell transplantation in every patient, and there was variation in brentuximab vedotin exposure. The sequencing here drew on peripheral blood mononuclear cells (PBMCs), taken before the fourth cycle of nivolumab. Receptors originate from a human donor with classical Hodgkin lymphoma.

The chain joins TRBV10-3 to TRBJ2-1, with 12 bases lining up with TRBD2. This CDR3 region has 17 residues. Trimming cost V 6 bases and J 6 bases; bases outside gene matches: 12. CDR1 and CDR2 (germline): ENHRY, SYGVKD. CDR3 sequence: CAISPSTSGRILNEQFF. The DNA of the CDR3 is TGTGCCATCAGCCCCTCAACTAGCGGGAGGATTCTCAATGAGCAGTTCTTC.

The gene calls are TRBV4-1 and TRBJ2-5, with a possible D match to TRBD2 (6 bases). The CDR3 consists of 15 residues. V lost 2 bases and J 1 base, leaving 11 bases between the germline ends. The germline V gene encodes CDR1 MGHRA and CDR2 YSYEKL. The CDR3 spells CASSQSGAIQETQYF. CDR3 nucleotide sequence: TGCGCCAGCAGCCAATCGGGAGCTATCCAAGAGACCCAGTACTTC.

The V call is TRBV20-1, the J call TRBJ1-4; D remains ambiguous. The CDR3 runs 11 residues. Germline V lookup: CDR1 DFQATT, CDR2 SNEGSKA (reference sequence). V dropped 4 bases and J dropped 9 bases, with 9 bases sitting between them. CDR3 nucleotides: TGCAGTGCTATCGAGGCCCAAAAACTGTTTTTT. It yields the protein CSAIEAQKLFF.

The J gene is TRBJ1-5, the V gene TRBV2; D is uncertain. V was cut by 5 bases and J by 7 bases, with 12 bases left in between. This CDR3 region has 13 residues. The germline V gene has CDR1 SNHLY and CDR2 FYNNEI. CDR3 nucleotide sequence: TGTGCCAGCAGTAAAGAAAGAGAACAGCCCCAGCATTTT. Amino acids: CASSKEREQPQHF.

The V and J genes are TRBV10-3 and TRBJ1-1; D is unresolved. Trimming stripped 4 bases from V and 2 bases from J, with 8 bases between. Germline V gene sequence: CDR1 ENHRY, CDR2 SYGVKD. The CDR3 has 13 residues. The CDR3 nucleotides are TGTGCCATCAGTGTTCGGGTTAACACTGAAGCTTTCTTT. Translated: CAISVRVNTEAFF.

This clone was seen only once. The chain joins TRBV2 to TRBJ2-1; tentatively, D is TRBD1 (7 bases). The germline CDR1 and CDR2 sequences are SNHLY and FYNNEI. The CDR3 extends over 13 amino acids. V shed 9 bases and J shed 3 bases, with 12 bases lying between them. The CDR3 sequence: CAREGDSYNEQFF. In DNA, the CDR3 is TGTGCCAGGGAGGGGGACAGCTACAATGAGCAGTTCTTC.

The rearrangement links TRBV7-2 to TRBJ2-5; no clear D. V lost 7 bases and J 0 bases, leaving 27 bases between the germline ends. There are 19 residues in the CDR3. Per germline, CDR1 SGHTA and CDR2 FQGNSA. The CDR3 DNA reads TGTGCCAGCAACCCGGTTCCGAGAAAGGGCCTCGACTACCAAGAGACCCAGTACTTC. Translated: CASNPVPRKGLDYQETQYF.

The chain employs TRBV10-2 and TRBJ1-5, with D uncertain. Trimming stripped 5 bases from V and 3 bases from J, with 5 bases between. The CDR3 consists of 12 residues. Germline assignment: CDR1 WSHSY and CDR2 SAAADI. CDR3 sequence: CASSLTNQPQHF. The DNA for the CDR3 is TGCGCCAGCAGTCTCACCAATCAGCCCCAGCATTTT.

The V gene is TRBV10-3, the J gene TRBJ1-5, with D perhaps TRBD1 (5 bases). This CDR3 comprises 16 residues. The V end was cut by 0 bases, the J end by 3 bases, with 12 bases between. CDR1 and CDR2 (germline): ENHRY, SYGVKD. In DNA form, the CDR3 reads TGTGCCATCAGTGAGTCTGGGGGAGGTGTCAATCAGCCCCAGCATTTT. Translating it yields CAISESGGGVNQPQHF.

The chain uses TRBV7-9 and TRBJ2-7; TRBD1 matches at 7 bases. The ends lost 3 bases at V and 2 bases at J; junction bases unmatched: 13. The CDR3 contains 17 residues. Germline lookup yields CDR1 SEHNR and CDR2 FQNEAQ (reference sequence). The CDR3, as DNA: TGTGCCAGCAGCTTGGGCAAAACAGGGGAGATACCCTACGAGCAGTACTTC. This gives the protein CASSLGKTGEIPYEQYF.

A single count supports this clone. The chain recombines TRBV19 with TRBJ2-1; 8 nucleotides match TRBD2. The V gene's germline CDR1 is LNHDA and CDR2 SQIVND (reference sequence). The CDR3 totals 15 residues. V lost 5 bases and J lost 0; bases outside the gene matches: 3. As DNA, the CDR3 is TGTGCCAGTAGTGTGCTAGCGGGCTCCTACAATGAGCAGTTCTTC. Its translation is CASSVLAGSYNEQFF. Full variable domain (remainder filled in from reference TRBV19 and TRBJ2-1): DGGITQSPKYLFRKEGQNVTLSCEQNLNHDAMYWYRQDPGQGLRLIYYSQIVNDFQKGDIAEGYSVSREKKESFPLTVTSAQKNPTAFYLCASSVLAGSYNEQFFGPGTRLTVL.

The gene calls are TRBV25-1 and TRBJ2-4; D is perhaps TRBD1 (6 bases). The germline V gene encodes CDR1 MGHDK and CDR2 SYGVNS. The V and J ends lost 4 bases and 0 bases respectively, with 16 bases between them. This CDR3 contains 17 residues. This chain's CDR3 is CASSGEGEFPAKNIQYF. DNA of the CDR3: TGTGCCAGCAGTGGTGAGGGGGAGTTCCCAGCCAAAAACATTCAGTACTTC.

The chain has TRBV9 and TRBJ2-7; D possibly corresponds to TRBD2 (6 bases). This CDR3 is 15 amino acids long. V dropped 0 bases and J dropped 2 bases, with 12 bases sitting between them. Germline-derived CDR1 and CDR2 are SGDLS and YYNGEE. The chain's CDR3 is CASSVGGEATYEQYF. In DNA form, the CDR3 reads TGTGCCAGCAGCGTAGGGGGGGAGGCGACCTACGAGCAGTACTTC.

The chain joins TRBV27 to TRBJ2-5; TRBD2 matches 11 bases. Germline V gene sequence: CDR1 MNHEY, CDR2 SMNVEV (reference sequence). This CDR3 is 14 amino acids long. V dropped 5 bases and J dropped 4; count of bases not matched to a gene: 3. The CDR3 sequence is CASSRLAGIETQYF. CDR3 bases: TGTGCCAGCAGTAGACTAGCGGGAATAGAGACCCAGTACTTC.

A note on this clone: One end of the junction fails to match germline, which may point to a read error. The genes are TRBV11-2 and TRBJ2-7, with 9 bases that match TRBD2. CDR1 and CDR2 from the germline V gene are SGHAT and FQNNGV. The CDR3 spans 15 residues. The CDR3 DNA sequence: TGTGCCAGCAGCAGCTCCCTGGGGCTAGCGGGAAGCCAGGGTTTC. It yields the protein CASSSSLGLAGSQGF.

The chain joins TRBV7-3 to TRBJ2-2; TRBD2 might be the D (5 bases). CDR3 length: 15 residues. Deletions cut 4 bases from V and 2 bases from J, with 11 bases between. Germline V gene data show CDR1 as SGHTA and CDR2 as FQGTGA. For the CDR3, the DNA is TGTGCCAGCAGCTCCAGCGGAGGTAACACCGGGGAGCTGTTTTTT. Protein product: CASSSSGGNTGELFF. Drawing the rest from reference TRBV7-3 and TRBJ2-2, the complete variable domain is GAGVSQTPSNKVTEKGKYVELRCDPISGHTALYWYRQSLGQGPEFLIYFQGTGAADDSGLPNDRFFAVRPEGSVSTLKIQRTERGDSAVYLCASSSSGGNTGELFFGEGSRLTVL.

This rearrangement joins TRBV18 to TRBJ2-7, with no clear D. The CDR3 covers 16 residues. V dropped 0 bases and J dropped 1 base, with 13 bases sitting between them. The germline V gene encodes CDR1 KGHSH and CDR2 LQKENI. The CDR3 spells CASSPPARRASYEQYF. The CDR3 region has the DNA TGTGCCAGCTCACCACCGGCTCGAAGGGCGTCCTACGAGCAGTACTTC.

The chain joins TRBV4-2 to TRBJ2-7, with D perhaps being TRBD1 or TRBD2 (5 bases each). CDR1 is LGHNA, CDR2 YNFKEQ, per germline. The CDR3 covers 14 residues. V lost 5 bases to trimming and J lost 4 bases, with 15 bases between them. In DNA form, the CDR3 reads TGTGCCAGCAGCTTAAACGGGGACCCTTACGAGCAGTACTTC. It specifies CASSLNGDPYEQYF.

This clone appeared once. The chain carries TRBV14 and TRBJ2-4; TRBD1 agrees at 9 bases. The germline CDR1 and CDR2 sequences are SGHDN and FVKESK. The CDR3 is 14 amino acids. With V trimmed by 5 bases and J by 3 bases, 2 bases remained unmatched. The CDR3 DNA follows: TGTGCCAGCAGCACAGGGGGCAACAAAAACATTCAGTACTTC. This sequence encodes CASSTGGNKNIQYF.

The gene calls are TRBV28 and TRBJ2-7, with 8 bases lining up with TRBD1. This CDR3 contains 15 residues. V shed 6 bases and J 1 base; nucleotides not matched to a gene: 8. Germline V lookup: CDR1 MDHEN, CDR2 SYDVKM. The CDR3 spells CASRSGGQASYEQYF. The CDR3 bases are TGTGCCAGCAGATCTGGGGGACAGGCTTCCTACGAGCAGTACTTC.

This rearrangement joins TRBV9 to TRBJ2-1; TRBD2 matches 10 bases. V lost 3 bases, J lost 1 base, and 4 bases stayed unmatched. CDR3 length equals 16 residues. CDR1 SGDLS and CDR2 YYNGEE come from the germline V gene. CDR3 residues: CASSEAGGPSYNEQFF. CDR3 nucleotides: TGTGCCAGCAGCGAAGCGGGAGGGCCATCCTACAATGAGCAGTTCTTC.

J is TRBJ2-2 and V is TRBV30, with 9 bases aligning to TRBD2. The germline CDR1 and CDR2 sequences are GTSNPN and SVGIG (reference sequence). The CDR3 has 18 amino acids. J lost 2 bases, V lost 4 bases, and 14 bases had no gene match. This chain's CDR3 is CAWTGSGLAIGNTGELFF. The CDR3 nucleotides read TGTGCCTGGACTGGTTCGGGACTAGCCATCGGTAACACCGGGGAGCTGTTTTTT.

This clone was seen a single time. The chain carries TRBV27 and TRBJ1-1, with D unclear. Germline V CDR1 and CDR2: MNHEY, SMNVEV (reference sequence). The CDR3 runs to 14 residues. V was trimmed by 1 base and J by 7 bases, leaving 13 bases between them. The CDR3, as DNA: TGTGCCAGCAGTTTATGGGATCGTCCCAATGAAGCTTTCTTT. It is translated as CASSLWDRPNEAFF.

This clone appeared once. V is TRBV2 and J is TRBJ2-7; 10 bases line up with TRBD1. Germline V gene sequence: CDR1 SNHLY, CDR2 FYNNEI. The CDR3 totals 13 residues. V dropped 5 bases and J dropped 5; count of bases not matched to a gene: 3. The CDR3 coding sequence is TGTGCCAGCAGTCGACAGGGGGCTAACGAGCAGTACTTC. Its translation is CASSRQGANEQYF.

The V and J genes are TRBV19 and TRBJ2-1; D is possibly TRBD1 (5 bases). Trimming pared 6 bases from V and 4 bases from J, leaving 10 bases between. The CDR3 is 13 amino acids. Looked up from germline, CDR1 is LNHDA and CDR2 is SQIVND (reference sequence). The DNA of the CDR3 is TGTGCCAGTAGACTAACAGGTTACAATGAGCAGTTCTTC. Protein product: CASRLTGYNEQFF.

V usage is TRBV7-9 and J usage is TRBJ2-7; D not resolved. This CDR3 region has 14 residues. V was cut by 5 bases and J by 2 bases, with 13 bases left in between. The germline gives CDR1 SEHNR, CDR2 FQNEAQ (reference sequence). CDR3 residues: CASSVNQVTYEQYF. Written as DNA, the CDR3 is TGTGCCAGCAGCGTCAATCAGGTAACCTACGAGCAGTACTTC.

The CDR3 sequence is CASSPIGPRSEDTIYF. In DNA, the CDR3 is TGTGCCAGCAGCCCCATCGGGCCCCGTTCAGAGGACACCATATATTTT. This chain joins TRBV27 and TRBJ1-3; no clear D gene. The CDR3 covers 16 residues. The germline gives CDR1 MNHEY, CDR2 SMNVEV (reference sequence). The V and J ends lost 6 bases and 8 bases respectively, with 23 bases between them.

The rearrangement joins TRBV11-3 to TRBJ2-2; 9 positions match TRBD1. The germline V gene has CDR1 SGHNT and CDR2 YENEEA. The CDR3 is 15 residues long. The V segment lost 7 bases and the J segment 4 bases; nucleotides outside the gene matches: 7. The CDR3 nucleotides are TGTGCCAGCACCAACAGGGGGCGCGGCACCGGGGAGCTGTTTTTT. This sequence encodes CASTNRGRGTGELFF.